This entry features one TCR beta chain sequence. Its antigen target is currently unknown. No per-base quality is available; no much larger clone lies one base away. These data are taken from a study of CD8 T cells in Susac syndrome (dated by TCRdb to between 2018 and 2020). Concerning the study at large: Whether CD8+ T cell activation and differentiation in Susac syndrome was antigen driven was tested using repertoire sequencing. What the study reported, not specific to this receptor: The TCR sequencing and HLA analysis was acknowledged to have included a relatively small number of individuals.

RNA was extracted with the RNeasy kit and 0.5 to 1 ug was reverse transcribed using random hexamers. TCR beta CDR3 regions were amplified with the immunoSEQ multiplex PCR assay covering 54 Vbeta and 13 Jbeta segments. Bias from PCR amplification was corrected by using a synthetic template baseline for primer optimization and for computational correction. Per the original workflow: Reads were annotated to V, D and J genes per IMGT and analyzed with immunoSEQ Analyzer, keeping only productive sequences. Clonality was calculated as one minus the Shannon entropy normalized by log2 of the number of productive unique sequences. For each patient and control, public and private clones were evaluated among the 100 most prevalent clones. Clones were defined as Susac-specific if absent from the healthy and MS cohorts, from under 1,200 published viral clones and from other ImmuneACCESS disease sequences. The public reads were reanalyzed by TCRdb: fastp trimming at Q25, MiXCR alignment, in-frame beta chains only. When rows share a CDR3 protein, they turn into one entry using the most common DNA and genes. These V and J calls are TCRdb output, not the study's own analysis. This sample has fewer than 350,000 distinct CDR3 sequences in its table, and approximately 90% of those were observed once. The ten largest clones capture more than 0.06% of the sample.

High-throughput TCR beta sequencing profiled peripheral blood CD8+ and CD4+ T cells from healthy donors, Susac syndrome patients and multiple sclerosis patients. The multiple sclerosis controls were treatment-naive patients who had stable or active relapsing-remitting disease and met the revised McDonald criteria. Bulk CD8+ and CD4+ T cells were purified by magnetic negative isolation, while CD8+ TEMRA cells were enriched using FACS. Blood was collected in EDTA tubes and processed within 24 hours, with PBMCs isolated through density gradient centrifugation. PBMCs intended for TCR sequencing were cryopreserved in liquid nitrogen and were subsequently thawed in a 37 degrees C water bath. Purity of sorted or isolated CD4+, CD8+ and CD8+ TEMRA cells was at least 90%. The CDR3 numbers 15 residues from cysteine through phenylalanine. Only the CDR3 part of the read is kept: 45 bases, read in frame from the first base. The junction shows trimming of 6 bases on V and 1 base on J, plus 15 bases between the germline ends.

Recombination linked TRBV12-3 or TRBV12-4 to TRBJ2-5; the D region possibly corresponds to TRBD1 (7 bases align). The sample comprised CD4+ T cells from PBMCs. The sequence was collected from a human donor with multiple sclerosis. Read as DNA, the sequence is TGTGCCAGCAGCCGGCGGGGACAGCCCCAAGAGACCCAGTACTTC. Protein translation: CASSRRGQPQETQYF.